The rows below give T cell receptor beta chains drawn from one sample of a study of beta chain features in type 1 diabetes. Method: immunoSEQ multiplex PCR; TCRdb's copy keeps in-frame clones and lacks some. Among around 300,000 clones listed, 11% were seen once. Material: naive CD4+ T cells from blood. The receptors derive from a woman aged 30 to 39 in good health. Each CDR3 is given with its conserved first and last residue. Fields, in order: D gene, V gene, J gene, clone size, CDR3 protein, CDR3 DNA. D genes are given only for firm matches. Some rows have no size entry. The others give once, few or many, or a class for an expanded clone.

NA,TRBV28,TRBJ2-1,few,CASSPAEEGLLEQFF,TGTGCCAGCAGCCCCGCGGAGGAGGGGCTGCTTGAGCAGTTCTTC
NA,TRBV30,TRBJ1-5,NA,CAWSGGRIAGQPQHF,TGTGCCTGGAGTGGAGGACGGATCGCGGGTCAGCCCCAGCATTTT
TRBD2,TRBV5-1,TRBJ2-6,NA,CASSLGTSPLRGANVLTF,TGCGCCAGCAGCCTAGGGACTAGCCCCCTACGTGGGGCCAACGTCCTGACTTTC
NA,TRBV30,TRBJ1-1,NA,CAWQLDILNGEAFF,TGTGCCTGGCAACTGGACATCCTAAACGGTGAAGCTTTCTTT
NA,TRBV4-3,TRBJ2-5,few,CASSQDLSGETQYF,TGCGCCAGCAGCCAAGATTTGTCGGGGGAGACCCAGTACTTC
NA,TRBV25-1,TRBJ2-3,NA,CASSATGSDTQYF,TGTGCCAGCAGTGCCACAGGGTCAGATACGCAGTATTTT
TRBD1,TRBV6-5,TRBJ2-1,few,CASSPSWTGEQFF,TGTGCCAGCAGCCCATCCTGGACAGGTGAGCAGTTCTTC
NA,TRBV13,TRBJ2-3,few,CASSSPGTDTQYF,TGTGCCAGCAGCTCCCCAGGGACAGATACGCAGTATTTT
NA,TRBV5-1,TRBJ2-2,NA,CASSPGQKNTGELFF,TGCGCCAGCAGCCCCGGACAGAAGAACACCGGGGAGCTGTTTTTT
TRBD2,TRBV5-1,TRBJ2-1,few,CASSSTSGRIYNEQFF,TGCGCCAGCAGCTCGACTAGCGGGAGAATCTACAATGAGCAGTTCTTC
NA,TRBV7-2,TRBJ2-5,NA,CASSLRGRELETQYF,TGTGCCAGCAGCTTAAGGGGGAGGGAGTTAGAGACCCAGTACTTC
TRBD1,TRBV7-8,TRBJ1-5,NA,CASTLSSGQGRSQPQHF,TGTGCCAGCACCCTCAGTTCGGGACAGGGTCGTAGTCAGCCCCAGCATTTT
NA,TRBV4-3,TRBJ2-7,many,CASSQAVAAVYEQYF,TGCGCCAGCAGCCAAGCCGTAGCGGCCGTCTACGAGCAGTACTTC
NA,TRBV19,TRBJ1-5,few,CASSISAGNQPQHF,TGTGCCAGTAGTATATCAGCAGGGAATCAGCCCCAGCATTTT
NA,TRBV15,TRBJ2-5,NA,CATSPGSQETQYF,TGTGCCACCAGCCCAGGTTCCCAAGAGACCCAGTACTTC
NA,TRBV7-9,TRBJ1-5,NA,CASSLEGRQPQHF,TGTGCCAGCAGCTTAGAAGGGAGACAGCCCCAGCATTTT
NA,TRBV19,TRBJ2-2,NA,CASSDPPGTGELFF,TGTGCCAGTAGTGACCCCCCGGGGACCGGGGAGCTGTTTTTT
NA,TRBV11-2,TRBJ2-1,few,CASSPRRADNEQFF,TGTGCCAGCAGCCCAAGGAGGGCCGACAATGAGCAGTTCTTC
TRBD2,TRBV9,TRBJ2-1,few,CASSTGLAGGDNEQFF,TGTGCCAGCAGCACCGGACTAGCGGGAGGCGACAATGAGCAGTTCTTC
TRBD2,TRBV7-3,TRBJ2-1,NA,CASSPTGTSGLNEQFF,TGTGCCAGCAGCCCCACCGGGACTAGCGGCCTTAATGAGCAGTTCTTC
TRBD1,TRBV5-1,TRBJ2-5,NA,CASRAPGQGVELQETQYF,TGCGCCAGCAGGGCCCCGGGACAGGGGGTGGAACTTCAAGAGACCCAGTACTTC
TRBD1,TRBV6-5,TRBJ1-5,NA,CASSSDRGSNQPQHF,TGTGCCAGCAGCTCGGACAGGGGAAGCAATCAGCCCCAGCATTTT
NA,TRBV9,TRBJ2-6,few,CASSGSSSGANVLTF,TGTGCCAGCAGCGGCTCGAGCTCTGGGGCCAACGTCCTGACTTTC
NA,TRBV28,TRBJ2-6,few,CASSPNGLSVSGANVLTF,TGTGCCAGCAGCCCGAATGGCCTTAGCGTCTCTGGGGCCAACGTCCTGACTTTC
TRBD2,TRBV7-9,TRBJ2-1,few,CASSSLGGGRYNEQFF,TGTGCCAGCAGCTCCCTCGGGGGGGGGAGATACAATGAGCAGTTCTTC
TRBD2,TRBV7-3,TRBJ2-3,NA,CASSWTSGTTDTQYF,TGTGCCAGCAGCTGGACTAGCGGGACCACAGATACGCAGTATTTT
TRBD1,TRBV28,TRBJ1-2,NA,CASSPAGTGVGYTF,TGTGCCAGCAGTCCGGCTGGGACAGGGGTCGGCTACACCTTC
TRBD2,TRBV9,TRBJ2-1,NA,CASSVATSGIPSYNEQFF,TGTGCCAGCAGCGTTGCGACTAGCGGGATTCCCTCCTACAATGAGCAGTTCTTC
TRBD1,TRBV5-4,TRBJ2-3,few,CASSSGQAVMNTQYF,TGTGCCAGCAGCTCGGGACAGGCGGTAATGAATACGCAGTATTTT
NA,TRBV5-1,TRBJ2-3,NA,CASFNPGTFTDTQYF,TGCGCCAGCTTCAATCCCGGGACATTCACAGATACGCAGTATTTT
NA,TRBV29-1,TRBJ2-3,NA,CSVGRDTGADTQYF,TGCAGCGTTGGAAGGGACACCGGGGCAGATACGCAGTATTTT
NA,TRBV7-9,TRBJ2-7,NA,CASSRTRDYEQYF,TGTGCCAGCAGCCGGACAAGAGATTACGAGCAGTACTTC
NA,TRBV28,TRBJ2-3,NA,CASSHSQSTPLGADTQYF,TGTGCCAGCAGTCACTCACAATCGACACCTCTGGGCGCAGATACGCAGTATTTT
TRBD2,TRBV28,TRBJ2-3,NA,CASRETSGRLNTQYF,TGTGCCAGCAGGGAGACTAGCGGGAGGTTAAATACGCAGTATTTT
TRBD1,TRBV28,TRBJ2-7,NA,CASSPYSTGGLYEQYF,TGTGCCAGCAGTCCGTATTCGACAGGGGGCCTGTACGAGCAGTACTTC
TRBD1,TRBV6-5,TRBJ2-1,few,CASSWDRGPNNEQFF,TGTGCCAGCAGTTGGGACAGGGGGCCGAACAATGAGCAGTTCTTC
TRBD2,TRBV9,TRBJ2-1,NA,CASSVISGRSYNEQFF,TGTGCCAGCAGCGTAATTAGCGGGAGGTCCTACAATGAGCAGTTCTTC
NA,TRBV7-3,TRBJ2-5,NA,CASSLEPGSVETQYF,TGTGCCAGCAGCTTAGAGCCAGGGTCCGTTGAGACCCAGTACTTC
NA,TRBV11-2,TRBJ2-7,NA,CASSRSYEQYF,TGTGCCAGCAGCCGTTCCTACGAGCAGTACTTC
TRBD2,TRBV5-1,TRBJ2-7,NA,CASSATSGSVSEQYF,TGCGCCAGCAGCGCGACTAGCGGGAGTGTGAGCGAGCAGTACTTC